These 17 T cell receptor beta chains were sequenced from one sample in a study of CDR3 diversity in severe acne. TCRdb reprocessed the PCR reads with MiXCR, giving one entry per CDR3 protein. The top ten clones hold under 14% of a sample with more than 70,000 distinct CDR3 sequences, about 49% of them seen once. The sample was blood. Source of these receptors: a male donor with severe acne vulgaris.

This clonotype came up a few times. The chain uses TRBV29-1 and TRBJ1-2, with D possibly TRBD1 on 6 matching bases. The CDR3 extends over 14 amino acids. Germline CDR1 SQVTM, CDR2 ANQGSEA. Trimming stripped 2 bases from V and 5 bases from J, with 15 bases between. The CDR3 DNA sequence: TGCAGCGTTGAAAGTGTGGGGGCAGGGTATGGCTACACCTTC. Translated: CSVESVGAGYGYTF.

This chain uses TRBV10-3 with TRBJ2-2, with 9 positions matching TRBD2. The V gene end was trimmed by 10 bases and the J gene end by 6 bases; junction bases not matched to a gene: 9. The CDR3 has 14 amino acids. CDR1 ENHRY and CDR2 SYGVKD come from the germline V gene. The CDR3 here is CASTLAGLAGELFF. In DNA, the CDR3 is TGTGCCAGCACCCTAGCGGGATTGGCCGGGGAGCTGTTTTTT.

Many counts were recorded for this clonotype. The J gene is TRBJ1-2, the V gene TRBV4-2; 7 bases are a match to TRBD1. The CDR3 runs 15 residues. The junction had 9 bases not matched to a gene; V was cut back by 1 base and J by 7 bases. From germline, CDR1 is LGHNA and CDR2 YNFKEQ. CDR3: CASSQGGAGGSGYTF. The CDR3 coding sequence is TGTGCCAGCAGCCAAGGAGGGGCAGGGGGGAGTGGCTACACCTTC.

This clonotype was seen repeatedly, ten times or more. The chain recombines TRBV4-1 with TRBJ2-1; 11 bases are shared with TRBD2. The CDR3 sequence is 17 residues long. V gave up 3 bases and J gave up 2 bases; unmatched junction bases: 6. Per the germline V gene, CDR1 is MGHRA and CDR2 is YSYEKL. CDR3 region: CASSQRRLAGPYNEQFF. In nucleotides, the CDR3 is TGCGCCAGCAGCCAGAGGAGACTAGCGGGACCCTACAATGAGCAGTTCTTC.

The chain couples TRBV24-1 to TRBJ2-7; D gene uncertain. The CDR3 sequence is 14 residues long. Germline CDR1 and CDR2: KGHDR and SFDVKD. Trimming took 3 bases from V and 6 from J, leaving 14 bases between them. The chain's CDR3 is CATSDGIAIREQYF. CDR3 DNA sequence: TGTGCCACCAGTGATGGGATAGCAATCCGCGAGCAGTACTTC.

With respect to this clonotype: A junction end diverges from the germline sequence, so it may reflect a read error. V usage is TRBV5-1 and J usage is TRBJ2-1; the D call may be TRBD1 or TRBD2 (5 bases each). CDR3 length equals 15 residues. Germline V gives CDR1 SGHRS, CDR2 YFSETQ. The CDR3 DNA is TGTGCCAGCAGCTGGGGGACGGGACCCTACAATGAGCAGTTCTTC. Translation gives CASSWGTGPYNEQFF. The whole variable domain, remainder taken from reference TRBV5-1 and TRBJ2-1, is KAGVTQTPRYLIKTRGQQVTLSCSPISGHRSVSWYQQTPGQGLQFLFEYFSETQRNKGNFPGRFSGRQFSNSRSEMNVSTLELGDSALYLCASSWGTGPYNEQFFGPGTRLTVL.

This clonotype was seen only a few times. The chain employs TRBV29-1 and TRBJ1-2; unclear D gene. In germline, CDR1 is SQVTM, CDR2 ANQGSEA. V was shortened by 4 bases and J by 4 bases, with 13 bases between the two germline ends. CDR3 size: 13 residues. The CDR3 loop is CSVVVGESYGYTF. As DNA, the CDR3 is TGCAGCGTTGTGGTTGGAGAAAGCTATGGCTACACCTTC.

The sample holds a few counts of this clonotype. The V and J genes are TRBV11-2 and TRBJ1-4, with D possibly TRBD1 on 5 matching bases. The CDR3 runs to 15 residues. Trimming removed 1 base at V and 5 bases at J, with 11 bases between. The germline CDR1 and CDR2 sequences are SGHAT and FQNNGV. CDR3 region: CASSLGRDGNEKLFF. CDR3 nucleotides: TGTGCCAGCAGCTTAGGAAGGGACGGCAATGAAAAACTGTTTTTT.

This clonotype was seen repeatedly, ten times or more. The rearrangement joins TRBV28 to TRBJ2-1; no clear D gene. Germline V CDR1 and CDR2: MDHEN, SYDVKM. The CDR3 is 11 amino acids. V lost 6 bases and J 0 bases, leaving 0 bases between the germline ends. This CDR3 is CASSSYNEQFF. CDR3 bases: TGTGCCAGCAGCTCCTACAATGAGCAGTTCTTC.

Ten or more counts support this clonotype. The chain combines TRBV2 with TRBJ2-3; D is possibly TRBD2 (6 bases). CDR1 SNHLY and CDR2 FYNNEI come from the germline V gene. CDR3 length: 15 residues. Trimming stripped 7 bases from V and 0 bases from J, with 14 bases between. CDR3: CASNLRGTSTDTQYF. CDR3 sequence (DNA): TGTGCCAGCAACCTCCGGGGGACTAGCACAGATACGCAGTATTTT.

The chain employs TRBV3-1 and TRBJ1-6; 10 bases map to TRBD1. The germline V gene encodes CDR1 LGHDT and CDR2 YNNKEL (reference sequence). V trimming: 2 bases; J trimming: 12 bases; junction bases outside the gene matches: 7. CDR3 length: 15 residues. CDR3 nucleotide sequence: TGTGCCAGCAGCCAATTCCTGGGACAGGGGTTACCCCTCCACTTT. It yields the protein CASSQFLGQGLPLHF. Using reference TRBV3-1 and TRBJ1-6 for the parts outside the CDR3, the full variable domain is DTAVSQTPKYLVTQMGNDKSIKCEQNLGHDTMYWYKQDSKKFLKIMFSYNNKELIINETVPNRFSPKSPDKAHLNLHINSLELGDSAVYFCASSQFLGQGLPLHFGNGTRLTVT.

The rearrangement links TRBV5-1 to TRBJ2-7; TRBD1 agrees at 8 bases. CDR1 SGHRS and CDR2 YFSETQ come from the germline V gene. The CDR3 contains 16 residues. V was pared by 3 bases and J by 4 bases, with 12 bases of the junction left unmatched. This CDR3 reads CASSSTLNTGGYEQYF. CDR3 nucleotide sequence: TGCGCCAGCAGCTCAACTCTAAACACAGGGGGATACGAGCAGTACTTC.

This clonotype was recorded many times. The V call is TRBV25-1, the J call TRBJ1-1; D uncertain. The CDR3 sequence is 12 residues long. V lost 7 bases and J 7 bases, leaving 13 bases between the germline ends. Germline V gene sequence: CDR1 MGHDK, CDR2 SYGVNS. CDR3 in amino acids: CASMSGLFEAFF. The CDR3 DNA follows: TGTGCCAGCATGAGTGGGTTGTTTGAAGCTTTCTTT.

This sequence joins TRBV3-1 and TRBJ2-7, with D tentatively TRBD1 (6 bases). Germline CDR1 is LGHDT and CDR2 is YNNKEL (reference sequence). The CDR3 spans 13 residues. The ends were cut back, 6 bases at V and 1 base at J, with 10 bases in the middle. CDR3: CASRGDISYEQYF. As DNA, the CDR3 is TGTGCCAGCAGAGGGGACATTTCCTACGAGCAGTACTTC.

This clonotype has at least ten counts. The CDR3 sequence is CASSFRGPAYEQYF. As DNA, the CDR3 is TGTGCCAGCAGCTTTCGGGGGCCCGCCTACGAGCAGTACTTC. J is TRBJ2-7 and V is TRBV5-6; D possibly matches TRBD1 or TRBD2 (6 bases each). Trimming pared 2 bases from V and 2 bases from J, leaving 11 bases between. Germline V gene lookup returns CDR1 SGHDT and CDR2 YYEEEE. CDR3 length equals 14 residues.

The chain is built from TRBV20-1 and TRBJ2-5, with 9 nucleotides matching TRBD1. CDR3 size: 13 residues. Germline lookup yields CDR1 DFQATT and CDR2 SNEGSKA (reference sequence). The CDR3 loop is CSARQGVGETQYF. DNA of the CDR3: TGCAGCGCCCGACAGGGGGTGGGAGAGACCCAGTACTTC.

The chain combines TRBV5-4 with TRBJ2-1; D not resolved. CDR1 and CDR2 from the germline V gene are SGHNT and YYREEE (reference sequence). Trimming shortened V by 2 bases and J by 4 bases, and 13 bases separated the two germline ends. The CDR3 has 15 amino acids. For the CDR3, the DNA is TGTGCCAGCAGCTTTGGGTGGGGTATGTACAATGAGCAGTTCTTC. Its translation is CASSFGWGMYNEQFF.